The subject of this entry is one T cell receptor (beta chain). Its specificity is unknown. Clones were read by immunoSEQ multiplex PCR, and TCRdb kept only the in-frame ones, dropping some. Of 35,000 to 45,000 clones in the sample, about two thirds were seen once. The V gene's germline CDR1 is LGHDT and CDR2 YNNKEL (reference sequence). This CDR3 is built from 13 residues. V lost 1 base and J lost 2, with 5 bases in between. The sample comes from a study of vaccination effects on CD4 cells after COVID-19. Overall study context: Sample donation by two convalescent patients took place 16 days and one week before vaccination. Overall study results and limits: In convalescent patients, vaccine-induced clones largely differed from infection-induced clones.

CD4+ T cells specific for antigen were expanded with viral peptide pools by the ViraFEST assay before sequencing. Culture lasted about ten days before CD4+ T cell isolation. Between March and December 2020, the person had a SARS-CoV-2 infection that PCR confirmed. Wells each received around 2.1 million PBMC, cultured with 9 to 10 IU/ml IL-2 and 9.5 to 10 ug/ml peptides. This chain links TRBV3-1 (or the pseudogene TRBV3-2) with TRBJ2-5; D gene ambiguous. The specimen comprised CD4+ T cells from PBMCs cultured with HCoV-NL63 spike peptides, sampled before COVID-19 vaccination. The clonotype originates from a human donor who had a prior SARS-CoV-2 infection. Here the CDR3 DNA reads TGTGCCAGCAGCCAAGGACCACAAGAGACCCAGTACTTC. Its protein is CASSQGPQETQYF.